What follows describes a single TCR beta chain. The antigen is unknown. The ends were cut back, 6 bases at V and 5 bases at J, with 13 bases in the middle. The germline gives CDR1 SGHTA, CDR2 FQGTGA. This CDR3 has 14 amino acids. The source of the sample is a study of CD8+CD57+ T cells in acquired aplastic anemia. Study-wide points: There were roughly 28 CD8+ CDR3 sequences that occurred in both patients and controls.

The template for TCR beta VDJ and CDR3 sequence profiling was genomic DNA. TCRdb passed the reads through MiXCR, listing each CDR3 protein once. This sample has 200,000 to 300,000 distinct CDR3 sequences, with approximately 79% found just once. In patients chosen for sequencing, flow cytometry had shown CD8+CD57+ cell expansion. This chain uses TRBV7-3 with TRBJ1-4, with D perhaps TRBD1 (5 bases). The sample taken for sequencing was sorted CD4+, CD8+, or CD8+CD57+ T cells (not recorded which) from PBMCs. The source of this sequence is a human donor with aplastic anemia. The CDR3 loop is CASSDQGKNEKLFF. The CDR3 DNA reads TGTGCCAGCAGTGACCAGGGAAAAAATGAAAAACTGTTTTTT.